This TCR beta chain came from a study of cytomegalovirus exposure and HLA in healthy donors. This clone was recorded only once. The CDR3 is 14 residues long. Trimming removed 5 bases from V and 7 bases from J; junction bases left unmatched: 7. Germline values: CDR1 SGHNT, CDR2 YYREEE (reference sequence). Assay: immunoSEQ multiplex PCR; the TCRdb copy retains only in-frame clones and omits some. Of approximately 100,000 clones in the sample, 85% to 90% were seen once. The rearrangement uses TRBV5-4 and TRBJ2-1, with 9 bases fitting TRBD1. The TCR was taken from a young woman in good health and CMV-seronegative. The material sequenced was PBMCs. The DNA for the CDR3 is TGTGCCAGCAGTTACGGACAGGGGTGGAATGAGCAGTTCTTC. Protein sequence: CASSYGQGWNEQFF.